One TCR beta chain is described in this entry. Its cognate antigen is unknown. This sample is drawn from a study of cytomegalovirus exposure and HLA in healthy donors. Findings and caveats of the study: Analyzed later, association rates of TCRs varied across HLA loci, with DRB1 most and HLA-C fewest.

It was with 60 Vbeta and 13 Jbeta primers that the PCR ran. The repertoire was sequenced with immunoSEQ multiplex PCR; TCRdb's copy has only in-frame clones and lacks some. The data show over 150,000 clones, under 90% seen once. Healthy donors of bone marrow made up the group. The source is a man aged 25 to 45 in good health and CMV-seropositive. The specimen was PBMCs.

The CDR3 loop reads CASSGSGQQNGYTF. CDR3 DNA sequence: TGTGCCAGCAGCGGCTCGGGACAGCAAAATGGCTACACCTTC. The V and J genes are TRBV7-9 and TRBJ1-2, with 7 bases aligning to TRBD1. This CDR3 has 14 residues. The germline V gene has CDR1 SEHNR and CDR2 FQNEAQ (reference sequence). V shed 5 bases, J shed 6 bases, and the junction held 9 bases outside the gene matches. Filled out from reference TRBV7-9 and TRBJ1-2, the complete variable domain reads DTGVSQNPRHKITKRGQNVTFRCDPISEHNRLYWYRQTLGQGPEFLTYFQNEAQLEKSRLLSDRFSAERPKGSFSTLEIQRTEQGDSAMYLCASSGSGQQNGYTFGSGTRLTVV.